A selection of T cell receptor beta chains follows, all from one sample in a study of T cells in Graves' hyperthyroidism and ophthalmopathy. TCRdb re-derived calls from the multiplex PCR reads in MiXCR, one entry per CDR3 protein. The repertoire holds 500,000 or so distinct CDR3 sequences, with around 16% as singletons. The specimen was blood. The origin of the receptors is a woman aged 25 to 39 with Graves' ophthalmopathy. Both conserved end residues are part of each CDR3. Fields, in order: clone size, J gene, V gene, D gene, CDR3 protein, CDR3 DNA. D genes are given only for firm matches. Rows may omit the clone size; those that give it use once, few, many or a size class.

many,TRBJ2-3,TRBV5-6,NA,CASSFSGTTDTQYF,TGTGCCAGCAGCTTTAGCGGTACCACAGATACGCAGTATTTT
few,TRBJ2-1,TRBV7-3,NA,CASSFNPRESNEQFF,TGTGCCAGCAGCTTCAATCCCAGAGAATCCAATGAGCAGTTCTTC
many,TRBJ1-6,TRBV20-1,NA,CSAEGGWNSPLHF,TGCAGTGCCGAGGGTGGATGGAATTCACCCCTCCACTTT
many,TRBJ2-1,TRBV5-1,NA,CASSSDLNEQFF,TGCGCCAGCAGCTCGGACCTCAATGAGCAGTTCTTC
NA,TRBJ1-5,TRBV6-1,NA,CASSRDGRGGNQPQHF,TGTGCCAGCAGTCGCGATGGGCGCGGGGGCAATCAGCCCCAGCATTTT
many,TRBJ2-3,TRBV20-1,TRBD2,CSARDTLAGADTQYF,TGCAGTGCTAGAGATACCCTAGCGGGTGCAGATACGCAGTATTTT
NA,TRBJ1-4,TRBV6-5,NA,CASSYSIGGGATNEKLFF,TGTGCCAGCAGTTACTCAATTGGTGGCGGGGCAACTAATGAAAAACTGTTTTTT
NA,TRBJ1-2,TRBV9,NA,CASSAYRDKAPYGYTF,TGTGCCAGCAGCGCGTACCGGGACAAGGCCCCCTATGGCTACACCTTC
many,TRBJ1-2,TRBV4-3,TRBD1,CASSQEGQGIYGYTF,TGCGCCAGCAGCCAAGAGGGACAGGGCATCTATGGCTACACCTTC
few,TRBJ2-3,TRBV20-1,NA,CSARDDITDTQYF,TGCAGTGCTAGGGACGACATAACAGATACGCAGTATTTT
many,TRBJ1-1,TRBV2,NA,CASREWGQENTEAFF,TGTGCCAGCAGAGAATGGGGGCAGGAGAACACTGAAGCTTTCTTT
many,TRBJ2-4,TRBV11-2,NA,CASSPGAGSIQYF,TGTGCCAGCAGCCCGGGGGCAGGATCCATTCAGTACTTC
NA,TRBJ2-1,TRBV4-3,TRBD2,CASSQDWREPYNEQFF,TGCGCCAGCAGCCAAGATTGGCGGGAGCCCTACAATGAGCAGTTCTTC
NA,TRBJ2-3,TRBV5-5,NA,CASSRVPRLGGPDTQYF,TGTGCCAGCAGCCGAGTCCCTCGACTAGGTGGCCCAGATACGCAGTATTTT
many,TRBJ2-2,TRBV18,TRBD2,CASSPSPTSGNTGELFF,TGTGCCAGCTCACCATCCCCGACTAGCGGAAACACCGGGGAGCTGTTTTTT
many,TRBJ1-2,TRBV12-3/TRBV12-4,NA,CASRIFTYRYDYGYTF,TGTGCCAGCAGGATATTCACCTACAGATATGACTATGGCTACACCTTC
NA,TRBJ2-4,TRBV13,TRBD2,CASRRREGRKNIQYF,TGTGCCAGCAGACGGCGGGAGGGCCGGAAAAACATTCAGTACTTC
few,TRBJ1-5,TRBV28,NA,CASSLGRGYSNQPQHF,TGTGCCAGCAGTTTGGGGCGGGGCTATAGCAATCAGCCCCAGCATTTT
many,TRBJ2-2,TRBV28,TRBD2,CASSLLAGANTGELFF,TGTGCCAGCAGTTTATTGGCGGGAGCGAACACCGGGGAGCTGTTTTTT
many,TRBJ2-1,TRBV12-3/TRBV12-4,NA,CASSLFSDNEQFF,TGTGCCAGCAGTTTGTTTAGCGATAATGAGCAGTTCTTC
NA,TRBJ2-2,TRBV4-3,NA,CASSQDFQTANTGELFF,TGCGCCAGCAGCCAAGATTTTCAGACAGCAAACACCGGGGAGCTGTTTTTT
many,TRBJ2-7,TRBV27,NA,CASSTTGTGYEQYF,TGTGCCAGCAGTACCACCGGGACTGGGTACGAGCAGTACTTC
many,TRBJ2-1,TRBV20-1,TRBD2,CSANRGTRTNEQFF,TGCAGTGCCAACCGGGGGACTAGGACCAATGAGCAGTTCTTC
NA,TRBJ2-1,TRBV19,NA,CASSMPPSGRGNNEQFF,TGTGCCAGTAGTATGCCCCCCTCGGGACGGGGAAACAATGAGCAGTTCTTC
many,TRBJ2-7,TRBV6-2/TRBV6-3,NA,CASSYATGRNEQYF,TGTGCCAGCAGTTACGCGACAGGACGAAACGAGCAGTACTTC
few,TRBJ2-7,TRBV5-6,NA,CASSRDWAYEQYF,TGTGCCAGCAGTAGAGACTGGGCCTACGAGCAGTACTTC
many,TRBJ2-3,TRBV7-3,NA,CASSFGIGPDTQYF,TGTGCCAGCAGCTTCGGGATTGGTCCAGATACGCAGTATTTT
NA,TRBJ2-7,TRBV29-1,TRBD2,CSVGGGSYEQYF,TGCAGCGTTGGCGGGGGTTCCTACGAGCAGTACTTC
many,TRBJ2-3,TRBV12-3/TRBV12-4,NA,CASRLDNTDTQYF,TGTGCCAGCAGATTGGACAACACAGATACGCAGTATTTT
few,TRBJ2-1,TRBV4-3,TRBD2,CASSGGRGVYNEQFF,TGCGCCAGCAGCGGCGGGCGGGGGGTCTACAATGAGCAGTTCTTC
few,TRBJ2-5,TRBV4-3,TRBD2,CASSHSSGRAETQYF,TGCGCCAGCAGCCACTCTAGCGGGAGAGCAGAGACCCAGTACTTC
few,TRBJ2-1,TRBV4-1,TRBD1,CASSHYLQGAPINEQFF,TGCGCCAGCAGCCATTATCTTCAGGGGGCGCCCATCAATGAGCAGTTCTTC
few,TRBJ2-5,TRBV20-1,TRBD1,CSAREGTGEETQYF,TGCAGTGCTAGAGAGGGGACAGGGGAAGAGACCCAGTACTTC
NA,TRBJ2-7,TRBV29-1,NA,CSAGGADPYEQYF,TGCAGCGCCGGTGGGGCGGATCCCTACGAGCAGTACTTC
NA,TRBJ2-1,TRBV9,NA,CASSGRTPSYNEQFF,TGTGCCAGCAGCGGCCGGACTCCCTCCTACAATGAGCAGTTCTTC
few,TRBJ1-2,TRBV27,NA,CASSYTGRNNYGYTF,TGTGCCAGCAGTTATACAGGGCGGAACAACTATGGCTACACCTTC
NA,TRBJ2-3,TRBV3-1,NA,CASSLSSLTDTQYF,TGTGCCAGCAGCCTCTCTTCTCTCACAGATACGCAGTATTTT
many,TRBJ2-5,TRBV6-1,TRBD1,CASRKDRAETQYF,TGTGCCAGCAGGAAGGACAGGGCGGAGACCCAGTACTTC
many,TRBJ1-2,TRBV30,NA,CAWVPNTLNRDIYGYTF,TGTGCCTGGGTGCCGAACACTCTAAACAGGGATATCTATGGCTACACCTTC
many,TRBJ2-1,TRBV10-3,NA,CAISLGLGDNEQFF,TGTGCCATCTCCCTCGGTTTGGGCGACAATGAGCAGTTCTTC
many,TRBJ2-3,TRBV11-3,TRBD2,CASSLFGGSSTDTQYF,TGTGCCAGCAGCTTATTTGGCGGGAGCAGCACAGATACGCAGTATTTT
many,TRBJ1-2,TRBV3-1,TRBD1,CASSLDGTGLLKRYGYTF,TGTGCCAGCAGCCTCGACGGGACAGGGCTTTTAAAGCGCTATGGCTACACCTTC
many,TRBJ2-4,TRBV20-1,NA,CSGDLPEGNIQYF,TGCAGTGGAGACCTACCAGAGGGAAACATTCAGTACTTC
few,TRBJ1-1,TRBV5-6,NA,CASSLVGQVNTEAFF,TGTGCCAGCAGCTTGGTAGGGCAGGTGAACACTGAAGCTTTCTTT
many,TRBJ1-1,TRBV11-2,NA,CASSLSRTRTEAFF,TGTGCCAGCAGCTTAAGTCGGACACGTACTGAAGCTTTCTTT
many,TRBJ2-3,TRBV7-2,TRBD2,CASSYLKAGPRTDTQYF,TGTGCCAGCAGCTACCTCAAAGCGGGACCGCGCACAGATACGCAGTATTTT
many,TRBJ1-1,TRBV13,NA,CASSGGTFEAFF,TGTGCCAGCAGCGGAGGGACATTTGAAGCTTTCTTT
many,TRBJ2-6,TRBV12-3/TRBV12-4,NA,CASSRYINSGANVLTF,TGTGCCAGCAGTCGGTACATCAACTCTGGGGCCAACGTCCTGACTTTC
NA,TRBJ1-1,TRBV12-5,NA,CASGLGLDGPTGAFF,TGTGCTAGTGGTTTGGGTCTCGACGGACCCACTGGGGCTTTCTTT
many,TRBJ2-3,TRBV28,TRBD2,CASSLAGLSTDTQYF,TGTGCCAGCAGCTTAGCGGGACTAAGCACAGATACGCAGTATTTT
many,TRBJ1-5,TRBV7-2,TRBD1,CASRRGQLSNQPQHF,TGTGCCAGCAGGAGGGGACAGCTGAGCAATCAGCCCCAGCATTTT
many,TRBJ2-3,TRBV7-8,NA,CASSLELAGSTDTQYF,TGTGCCAGCAGCTTAGAGCTGGCGGGATCTACAGATACGCAGTATTTT
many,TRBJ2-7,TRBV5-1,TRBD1,CASSLASGQGGSYEQYF,TGCGCCAGCAGCTTGGCTTCCGGACAGGGAGGTTCCTACGAGCAGTACTTC
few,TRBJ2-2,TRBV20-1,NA,CSARDPSASNTGELFF,TGCAGTGCTAGAGATCCTTCTGCCTCGAACACCGGGGAGCTGTTTTTT